These 5 T cell receptor beta chains were all obtained from the same sample, sequenced in a study of shared clonotypes between healthy human individuals. CD8 cells classed as naive were CD45RO-negative and positively selected for CCR7, excluding terminally differentiated effector memory CD45RA+ cells. Clones were read by immunoSEQ multiplex PCR, and TCRdb kept only the in-frame ones, dropping some. Altogether around 2,000,000 clones are present, approximately 94% being singletons, with the ten largest covering about 1.5%. The sample taken for sequencing was naive CD8+ T cells from PBMCs. These receptors originate from a man in his late teens or twenties in good health. Some clones in this sample may be carry-over from other donors' samples.

Remarks on this clone: Other DNA sequences in the sample encode the same CDR3. This chain uses TRBV9 with TRBJ1-1; D possibly corresponds to TRBD1 (5 bases). This CDR3 has 13 residues. V lost 0 bases and J 4 bases, leaving 7 bases between the germline ends. Germline CDR1 SGDLS, CDR2 YYNGEE. CDR3 in amino acids: CASSVGGTTEAFF. In DNA, the CDR3 is TGTGCCAGCAGCGTAGGGGGCACCACTGAAGCTTTCTTT.

The chain uses TRBV27 and TRBJ2-7; D tentatively reads TRBD1 or TRBD2 (6 bases each). V was pared by 10 bases and J by 2 bases, with 21 bases between. The CDR3 loop spans 15 amino acids. Germline assignment: CDR1 MNHEY and CDR2 SMNVEV (reference sequence). The CDR3 sequence is CANALGGKPPYEQYF. DNA for the CDR3: TGTGCCAATGCCCTGGGGGGCAAACCTCCCTACGAGCAGTACTTC.

This chain uses TRBV19 with TRBJ2-5; tentative D call: TRBD2 (6 bases). CDR3 length equals 15 residues. The germline V gene encodes CDR1 LNHDA and CDR2 SQIVND (reference sequence). Between the trimmed V and J ends, which lost 3 bases and 5 bases, there was a span of 16 bases. CDR3 DNA sequence: TGTGCCAGTAGTATCCGGGACTCCCGTACGGAGACCCAGTACTTC. It encodes CASSIRDSRTETQYF. The full variable domain, with the rest looked up from reference TRBV19 and TRBJ2-5, is DGGITQSPKYLFRKEGQNVTLSCEQNLNHDAMYWYRQDPGQGLRLIYYSQIVNDFQKGDIAEGYSVSREKKESFPLTVTSAQKNPTAFYLCASSIRDSRTETQYFGPGTRLLVL.

V usage is TRBV28 and J usage is TRBJ2-7; 9 bases are a match to TRBD1. CDR1 MDHEN and CDR2 SYDVKM come from the germline V gene. There are 16 residues in the CDR3. J was trimmed by 0 bases and V by 4 bases; bases with no gene match: 7. The CDR3: CASSWDPGQGSYEQYF. CDR3 in DNA: TGTGCCAGCAGTTGGGATCCGGGACAGGGCTCCTACGAGCAGTACTTC.

J is TRBJ2-7 and V is TRBV2; D uncertain. The CDR3 is made up of 14 amino acids. Germline loops: CDR1 SNHLY, CDR2 FYNNEI. Trimming took off 0 bases at V and 3 bases at J, with 9 bases between the two ends. CDR3 sequence reads: CASSEAGAYYEQYF. The CDR3 coding sequence is TGTGCCAGCAGTGAAGCAGGAGCCTACTACGAGCAGTACTTC.